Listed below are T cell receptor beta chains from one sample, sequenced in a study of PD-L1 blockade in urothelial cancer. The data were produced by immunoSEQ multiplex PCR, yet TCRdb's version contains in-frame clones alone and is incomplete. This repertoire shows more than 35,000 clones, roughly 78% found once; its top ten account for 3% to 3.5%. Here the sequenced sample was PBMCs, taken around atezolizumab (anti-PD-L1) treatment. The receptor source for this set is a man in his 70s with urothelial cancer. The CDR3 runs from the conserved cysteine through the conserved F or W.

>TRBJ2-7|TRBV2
CASNPSAGRYEQYF
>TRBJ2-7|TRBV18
CASSKREVSYEQYF
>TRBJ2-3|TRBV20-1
CSAQRGDTQYF
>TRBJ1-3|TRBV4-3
CASSQDPGLSGNTIYF
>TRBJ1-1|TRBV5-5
CASSTIPNTEAFF
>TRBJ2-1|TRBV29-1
CSVDGLAGRNEQFF
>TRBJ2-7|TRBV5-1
CASSLEGPAGEQYF
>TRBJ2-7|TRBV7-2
CASRVGGRYEQYF
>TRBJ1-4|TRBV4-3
CASSQDVGGMFEKLFF
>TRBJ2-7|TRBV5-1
CASSFGDNYEQYF
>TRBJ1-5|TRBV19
CASRGDRGASNQPQHF
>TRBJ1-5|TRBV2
CASSEQGRPGPQHF
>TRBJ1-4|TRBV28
CASSLGGATNEKLFF
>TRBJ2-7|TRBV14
CASSQDGGWDEQYF
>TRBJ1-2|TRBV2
CASSPGNYGYTF
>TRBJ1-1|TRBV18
CASSPNRRGTEAFF
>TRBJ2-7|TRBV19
CASSARQGVEGYEQYF
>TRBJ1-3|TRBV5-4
CASSASGGSGNTIYF
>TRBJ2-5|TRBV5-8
CASSPGDSQGETQYF
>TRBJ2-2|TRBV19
CASSRLARSGELFF
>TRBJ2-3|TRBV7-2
CASSLVGGTGSVYTQYF
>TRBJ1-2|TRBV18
CASSPPTGESYGYTF
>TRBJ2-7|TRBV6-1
CASRTRQGAYEQYF
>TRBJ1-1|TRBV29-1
CSVQGQTTEAFF
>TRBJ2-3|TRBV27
CASSTGADTQYF
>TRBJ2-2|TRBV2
CASRPSSGTGELFF
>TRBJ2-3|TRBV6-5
CASSGGTRLADTQYF
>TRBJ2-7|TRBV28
CASSLAQGPYEQYF
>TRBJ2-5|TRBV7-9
CASSPIQLAGQETQYF
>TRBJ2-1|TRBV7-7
CASSPGSGGSWDEQFF
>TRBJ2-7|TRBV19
CASSPAGTGLMEQYF
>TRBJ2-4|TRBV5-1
CASSWGQGSIAKNIQYF
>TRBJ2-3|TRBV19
CASTRGDTEDTQYF
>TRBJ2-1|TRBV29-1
CSGRDSYSYNEQFF
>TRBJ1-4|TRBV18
CASSPSGELEKLFF
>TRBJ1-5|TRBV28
CASSLLNQPQHF
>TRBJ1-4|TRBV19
CASSIGRVNEKLFF
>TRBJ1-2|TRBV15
CATSRDEAGTAANYGYTF
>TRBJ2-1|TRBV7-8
CASSFRAGEPVSGSNEQFF
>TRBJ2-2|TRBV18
CASSPRQGGNTGELFF
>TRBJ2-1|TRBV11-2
CASSLGLAGRYNEQFF
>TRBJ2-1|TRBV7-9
CASSLVAGLSSYNEQFF
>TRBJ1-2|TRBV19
CASTPSNSGGYTF
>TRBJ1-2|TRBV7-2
CASSLGTAGSALNYGYTF
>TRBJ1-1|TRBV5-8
CASSFGPVNTEAFF
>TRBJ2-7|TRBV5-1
CASSSDRAGRNEQYF
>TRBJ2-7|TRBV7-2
CASSLPLSGSSYEQYF
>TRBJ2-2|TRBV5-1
CASSSTGSAGELFF
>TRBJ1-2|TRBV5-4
CASSRQDRGPYGYTF
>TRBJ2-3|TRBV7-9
CASSLDRGTDTQYF
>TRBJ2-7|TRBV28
CASSPLAGRNFYEQYF
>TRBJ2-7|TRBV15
CATSRDRGSGSYYEQYF
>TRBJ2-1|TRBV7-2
CASTQSSQGSYNEQFF
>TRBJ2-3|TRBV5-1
CASSLQLAKSDTQYF
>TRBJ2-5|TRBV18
CASSPLIQGSQETQYF
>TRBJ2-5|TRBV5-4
CASSSGVYQETQYF
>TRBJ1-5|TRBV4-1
CASSQDGTGQPQHF